Listed below are T cell receptor beta chains from one sample, sequenced in a study of molecular identifiers for immune sequencing clone quantification. A single record per CDR3 protein comes from TCRdb applying MiXCR to the PCR reads. The table has 460,000 or so distinct CDR3 sequences, over 20% seen once. Material: naive CD8+ T cells from blood, with Jurkat cell RNA spiked in. The source is a human donor in good health. Some libraries in this study had Jurkat cell RNA spiked in. Each CDR3 is given with its conserved first and last residue. The order of the fields is D gene, V gene, CDR3 protein. The D gene is left open where the match is weak.

d_call: TRBD2; v_call: TRBV11-2; cdr3_aa: CASSSDGTSGGYEQYF
d_call: NA; v_call: TRBV20-1; cdr3_aa: CSASGPGAGNSPLHF
d_call: NA; v_call: TRBV6-6; cdr3_aa: CASSYGQRTTYEQYF
d_call: NA; v_call: TRBV7-6; cdr3_aa: CASSLAAQGGSSPLHF
d_call: NA; v_call: TRBV11-2; cdr3_aa: CASSPRSGHQETQYF
d_call: NA; v_call: TRBV4-3; cdr3_aa: CASSQDRSSSSYEQYF
d_call: TRBD2; v_call: TRBV6-5; cdr3_aa: CASGLAGAHQETQYF
d_call: NA; v_call: TRBV20-1; cdr3_aa: CSARFFTGLDTEAFF
d_call: NA; v_call: TRBV4-3; cdr3_aa: CASSQDPLHTGELFF
d_call: TRBD2; v_call: TRBV5-1; cdr3_aa: CASSWTSGTYEQYF
d_call: TRBD1; v_call: TRBV7-9; cdr3_aa: CASSWGQQNTEAFF
d_call: NA; v_call: TRBV2; cdr3_aa: CASSGEGTSSGNTIYF
d_call: TRBD1; v_call: TRBV7-9; cdr3_aa: CASSFRDSEQETQYF
d_call: TRBD2; v_call: TRBV7-2; cdr3_aa: CASSLPTGTSGQFF
d_call: NA; v_call: TRBV5-1; cdr3_aa: CASRPGVLGADTQYF
d_call: NA; v_call: TRBV12-3/TRBV12-4; cdr3_aa: CASSSGGPQPQHF
d_call: NA; v_call: TRBV4-2; cdr3_aa: CASSDNNIVSTYYNEQFF
d_call: TRBD1; v_call: TRBV6-2/TRBV6-3; cdr3_aa: CASSRQGVGTEAFF
d_call: TRBD2; v_call: TRBV19; cdr3_aa: CASSMSGLAGSNEQFF
d_call: NA; v_call: TRBV2; cdr3_aa: CASRGVSGHNPYEQYF
d_call: TRBD2; v_call: TRBV4-1; cdr3_aa: CASSQGSGRPWIQYF
d_call: NA; v_call: TRBV2; cdr3_aa: CASRRDSGTQETQYF
d_call: TRBD2; v_call: TRBV20-1; cdr3_aa: CSATHGTSKLPYEQYF
d_call: NA; v_call: TRBV4-1; cdr3_aa: CASSQDSRTDYGYTF
d_call: TRBD2; v_call: TRBV7-9; cdr3_aa: CASSARTSGRDFDERYF
d_call: NA; v_call: TRBV9; cdr3_aa: CASSVEADPTDTQYF
d_call: TRBD2; v_call: TRBV11-2; cdr3_aa: CASSLGRGGLGEQFF
d_call: TRBD1; v_call: TRBV6-2/TRBV6-3; cdr3_aa: CASSPLSRQGSRGEQYF
d_call: NA; v_call: TRBV12-3/TRBV12-4; cdr3_aa: CASSFHKSTDTQYF